The source of this T cell receptor beta chain is a study of blood T cell repertoires in COVID-19. About the study: Researchers got acute and convalescent COVID-19 samples from the United States, Italy and Spain. Sources were T cells, B-cell-depleted T cells, or PBMCs; the material itself was cDNA or gDNA.

The CDR3 covers 14 residues. Germline loops: CDR1 LNHDA, CDR2 SQIVND (reference sequence). Trimming removed 5 bases from V and 4 bases from J, with 14 bases in between. The authors' processing: Reference gene primer amplification gave nucleated cell count estimates. Using immunoSEQ multiplex PCR, the repertoire was profiled, and TCRdb retains in-frame clones only, with some absent. V and J calls plus clone size are reproduced from that table; the DNA served to infer D and trimming. The table lists 200,000 or so clones, 75% to 85% of them singletons, with around 2.4% in the top ten. Sequenced: peripheral blood. This receptor was obtained from a man in his forties who had recovered from COVID-19. The rearrangement joins TRBV19 to TRBJ1-1; a possible D gene is TRBD1 (5 bases). The CDR3 reads CASSYGGWATEAFF. The CDR3 bases are TGTGCCAGTAGTTACGGGGGGTGGGCCACTGAAGCTTTCTTT.